This TCR beta chain comes out of a study of blood T cell repertoires in COVID-19. The wider study: Sources were T cells, B-cell-depleted T cells, or PBMCs; the material itself was cDNA or gDNA.

Per the original methods: Counts of nucleated cells, estimated from reference gene primer amplification, were obtained. Libraries were prepared by immunoSEQ multiplex PCR; TCRdb keeps only in-frame clonotypes and omits some of them. That table supplies the V and J calls and clone size; D and trimming were determined from the DNA. The table lists some 500,000 clones, 85% to 90% of them singletons. The CDR3 loop spans 17 amino acids. This clonotype was sampled from a woman between 50 and 59 years old with COVID-19, enrolled during active disease. The chain carries TRBV21-1 and TRBJ2-3; TRBD1, the D gene given by the table, was not confirmed from the DNA. TRBV21-1 is labeled a pseudogene. The sequenced sample was peripheral blood. CDR3 DNA sequence: TGTGCCAGCAGCATCCGGGACAGGGGGCTTAGCACAGATACGCAGTATTTT. Protein product: CASSIRDRGLSTDTQYF.